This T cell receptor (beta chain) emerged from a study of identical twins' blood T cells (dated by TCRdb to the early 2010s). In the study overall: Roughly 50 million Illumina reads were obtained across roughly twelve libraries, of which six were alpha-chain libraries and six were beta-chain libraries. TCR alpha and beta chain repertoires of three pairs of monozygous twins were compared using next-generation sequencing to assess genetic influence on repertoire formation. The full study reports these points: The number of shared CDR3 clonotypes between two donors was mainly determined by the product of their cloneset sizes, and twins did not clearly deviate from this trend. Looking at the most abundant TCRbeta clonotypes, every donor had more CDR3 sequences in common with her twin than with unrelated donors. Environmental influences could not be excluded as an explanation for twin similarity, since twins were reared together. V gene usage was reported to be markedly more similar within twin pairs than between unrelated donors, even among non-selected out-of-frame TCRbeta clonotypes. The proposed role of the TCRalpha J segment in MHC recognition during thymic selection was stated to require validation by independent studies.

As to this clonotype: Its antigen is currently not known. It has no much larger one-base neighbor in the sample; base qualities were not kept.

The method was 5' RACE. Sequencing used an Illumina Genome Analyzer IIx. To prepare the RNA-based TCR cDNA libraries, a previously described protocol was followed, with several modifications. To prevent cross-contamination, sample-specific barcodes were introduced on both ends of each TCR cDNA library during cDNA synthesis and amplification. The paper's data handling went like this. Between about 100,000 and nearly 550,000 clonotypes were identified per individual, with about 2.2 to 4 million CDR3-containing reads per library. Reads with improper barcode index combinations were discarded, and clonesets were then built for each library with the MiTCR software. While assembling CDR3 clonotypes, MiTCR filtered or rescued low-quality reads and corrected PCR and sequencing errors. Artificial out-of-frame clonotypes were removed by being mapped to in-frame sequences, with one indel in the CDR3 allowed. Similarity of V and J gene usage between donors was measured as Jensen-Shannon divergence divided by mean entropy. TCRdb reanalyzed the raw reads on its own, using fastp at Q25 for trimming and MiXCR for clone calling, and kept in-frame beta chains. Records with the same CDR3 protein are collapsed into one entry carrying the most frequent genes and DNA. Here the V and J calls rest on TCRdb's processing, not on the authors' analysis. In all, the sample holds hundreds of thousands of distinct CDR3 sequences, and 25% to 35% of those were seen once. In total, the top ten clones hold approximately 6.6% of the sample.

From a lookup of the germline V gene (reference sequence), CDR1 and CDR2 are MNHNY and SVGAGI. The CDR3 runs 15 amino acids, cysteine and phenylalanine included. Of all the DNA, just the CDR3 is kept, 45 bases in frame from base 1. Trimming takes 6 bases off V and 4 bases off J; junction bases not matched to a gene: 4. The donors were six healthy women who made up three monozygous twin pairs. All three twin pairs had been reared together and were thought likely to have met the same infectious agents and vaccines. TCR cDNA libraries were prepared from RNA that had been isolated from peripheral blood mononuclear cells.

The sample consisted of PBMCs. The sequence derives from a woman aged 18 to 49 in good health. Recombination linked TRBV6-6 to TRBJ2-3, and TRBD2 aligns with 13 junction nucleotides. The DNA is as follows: TGTGCCAGCAGAGAACTAGCGGGGGGGGCAGATACGCAGTATTTT. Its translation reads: CASRELAGGADTQYF.